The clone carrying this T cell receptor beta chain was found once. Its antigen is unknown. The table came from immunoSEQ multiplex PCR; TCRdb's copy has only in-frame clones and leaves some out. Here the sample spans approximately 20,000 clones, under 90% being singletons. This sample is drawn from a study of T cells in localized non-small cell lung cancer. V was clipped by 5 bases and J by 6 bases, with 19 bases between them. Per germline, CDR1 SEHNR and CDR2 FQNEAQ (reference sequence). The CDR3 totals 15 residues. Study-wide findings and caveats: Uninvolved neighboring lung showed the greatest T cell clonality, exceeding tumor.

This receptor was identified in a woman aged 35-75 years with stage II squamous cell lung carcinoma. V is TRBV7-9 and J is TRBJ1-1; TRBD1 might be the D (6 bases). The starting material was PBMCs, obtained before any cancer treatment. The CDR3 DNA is TGTGCCAGCAGCGTAGGAGGGGTCCAGGGGCCTGAAGCTTTCTTT. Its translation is CASSVGGVQGPEAFF.